One sample yielded the 26 T cell receptor beta chains listed below, sequenced in a study of shared clonotypes between healthy human individuals. Sequencing was performed with immunoSEQ multiplex PCR; in TCRdb, only in-frame clones are kept and a portion is missing. Of fewer than 2.5 million clones in the sample, over 85% were seen once. The sequenced sample was naive CD4+ T cells from PBMCs. Subset denoted: CD45RA+ positively selected. Receptors originate from a young man in good health. Some clones in this sample may be carry-over from other donors' samples.

A single count supports this clone. The chain recombines TRBV7-2 with TRBJ2-7; 9 bases agree with TRBD1. The CDR3 contains 15 residues. V was pared by 2 bases and J by 6 bases, with 8 bases of the junction left unmatched. Per germline, CDR1 SGHTA and CDR2 FQGNSA. The DNA of the CDR3 is TGTGCCAGCAGCTTACTCGGGACAGGGAATGCCGAGCAGTACTTC. This codes for CASSLLGTGNAEQYF.

The chain recombines TRBV5-4 with TRBJ2-1; D ambiguous. The germline CDR1 and CDR2 sequences are SGHNT and YYREEE (reference sequence). Trimming left V 0 bases short and J 8 bases short, with 15 bases between. This CDR3 contains 15 residues. In DNA form, the CDR3 reads TGTGCCAGCAGCTTGGCTGTTAGCAGCCTGCATGAGCAGTTCTTC. As protein: CASSLAVSSLHEQFF. Supplemented by reference TRBV5-4 and TRBJ2-1, the full variable domain reads ETGVTQSPTHLIKTRGQQVTLRCSSQSGHNTVSWYQQALGQGPQFIFQYYREEENGRGNFPPRFSGLQFPNYSSELNVNALELDDSALYLCASSLAVSSLHEQFFGPGTRLTVL.

This clone occurred a few times. V gene TRBV7-9 combines with J gene TRBJ2-2; D is possibly TRBD1 or TRBD2 (5 bases each). The V and J ends lost 2 bases and 4 bases respectively, with 17 bases between them. CDR3 length equals 17 residues. In germline, CDR1 is SEHNR, CDR2 FQNEAQ (reference sequence). The CDR3 DNA follows: TGTGCCAGCAGCTTAACATTGGGGCAGCGGAGCACCGGGGAGCTGTTTTTT. Encoded protein: CASSLTLGQRSTGELFF. Full variable domain (remainder filled in from reference TRBV7-9 and TRBJ2-2): DTGVSQNPRHKITKRGQNVTFRCDPISEHNRLYWYRQTLGQGPEFLTYFQNEAQLEKSRLLSDRFSAERPKGSFSTLEIQRTEQGDSAMYLCASSLTLGQRSTGELFFGEGSRLTVL.

Here the CDR3 reads CASSWGGSETEAFF. DNA of the CDR3: TGTGCCTCCTCGTGGGGGGGCAGCGAGACTGAAGCTTTCTTT. V usage is TRBV6-5 and J usage is TRBJ1-1; possible D gene TRBD1, 6 bases. The ends were cut back, 11 bases at V and 5 bases at J, with 21 bases in the middle. CDR1 is MNHEY, CDR2 SVGAGI, per germline. CDR3 length: 14 amino acids.

A word on this clone: Different DNA sequences within this sample yield the same CDR3. The rearrangement uses TRBV7-8 and TRBJ2-7, with 9 bases matching TRBD2. Germline CDR1 and CDR2: SGHVS and FQNEAQ. The J segment lost 3 bases and the V segment lost 1 base, leaving 4 bases of the junction unmatched. The CDR3 extends over 15 amino acids. Here the CDR3 DNA reads TGTGCCAGCAGCTTAGGGCTAGCGGGGAACTACGAGCAGTACTTC. Translated, it gives CASSLGLAGNYEQYF.

Note on this clone: Within the sample, other DNA sequences also encode this same CDR3. The CDR3 loop is CASSRGDRNYGYTF. For the CDR3, the DNA is TGTGCCAGTAGTAGGGGGGACAGAAACTATGGCTACACCTTC. V and J are TRBV19 and TRBJ1-2; 7 nucleotides agree with TRBD1. Germline CDR1 reads LNHDA; CDR2 reads SQIVND (reference sequence). The CDR3 is 14 amino acids. Germline trimming cut 4 bases from V and 2 bases from J; bases unmatched to any gene: 4.

The chain uses TRBV5-6 and TRBJ2-3; D not certain. The length of the CDR3 is 16 residues. V lost 6 bases to trimming and J lost 2 bases, with 19 bases between them. Per germline, CDR1 SGHDT and CDR2 YYEEEE. Written as DNA, the CDR3 is TGTGCCAGCATGGAGAGGCGGAACCCCTACACAGATACGCAGTATTTT. Its translation is CASMERRNPYTDTQYF.

In DNA, the CDR3 is TGTGCCAGCAGCTTAGTAGGTGGGGAAAAACTGTTTTTT. Amino acid sequence: CASSLVGGEKLFF. The rearrangement links TRBV13 to TRBJ1-4; D is unresolved. The CDR3 is 13 amino acids. The germline CDR1 and CDR2 sequences are PRHDT and FYEKMQ (reference sequence). V lost 1 base to trimming and J lost 8 bases, with 8 bases between them.

V and J are TRBV11-2 and TRBJ1-4; D possibly corresponds to TRBD1 (5 bases). CDR1 is SGHAT and CDR2 is FQNNGV in the germline V gene. V was shortened by 10 bases and J by 6 bases, with 12 bases between the two germline ends. CDR3 length: 12 amino acids. In DNA form, the CDR3 reads TGTGCCACCTCCCTGGGGGATGAAAAACTGTTTTTT. Translation gives CATSLGDEKLFF.

This chain uses TRBV19 with TRBJ1-5, with D perhaps TRBD1 (5 bases). V dropped 3 bases and J dropped 4 bases, with 13 bases sitting between them. Looked up from germline, CDR1 is LNHDA and CDR2 is SQIVND (reference sequence). CDR3 size: 15 residues. CDR3 residues: CASSIYWGGNQPQHF. CDR3 nucleotides: TGTGCCAGTAGTATTTATTGGGGGGGGAATCAGCCCCAGCATTTT.

There are a few counts of this clone. The V and J genes are TRBV2 and TRBJ1-5; D is uncertain. In germline, CDR1 is SNHLY, CDR2 FYNNEI. The CDR3 extends over 13 amino acids. The germline V and J ends were trimmed by 6 bases and 3 bases, with 9 bases remaining between them. DNA of the CDR3: TGTGCCAGCAGCGGGAGGACCAATCAGCCCCAGCATTTT. Encoded protein: CASSGRTNQPQHF.

The chain joins TRBV6-1 to TRBJ1-3, with D unclear. Germline lookup yields CDR1 MNHNS and CDR2 SASEGT. This CDR3 contains 15 residues. V dropped 2 bases and J dropped 6 bases, with 14 bases sitting between them. CDR3 bases: TGTGCCAGCAGTGAAAGAGGTATGGCGGAAAACACCATATATTTT. This sequence encodes CASSERGMAENTIYF.

V is TRBV11-2 and J is TRBJ2-7; the D gene is possibly TRBD2 (5 bases). The CDR3 runs 13 residues. Germline-derived CDR1 and CDR2 are SGHAT and FQNNGV. V lost 5 bases to trimming and J lost 6 bases, with 14 bases between them. The CDR3 DNA is TGTGCCAGCAGCCGCGGGCCGCCTGCCGAGCAGTACTTC. It specifies CASSRGPPAEQYF.

The rearrangement uses TRBV19 and TRBJ1-6; possibly TRBD1 for D (6 bases). In germline, CDR1 is LNHDA, CDR2 SQIVND (reference sequence). The CDR3 runs to 13 residues. V was cut by 5 bases and J by 10 bases, with 12 bases left in between. The CDR3 bases are TGTGCCAGTAGTCAGGACAGCCGGTCACCCCTCCACTTT. This sequence encodes CASSQDSRSPLHF.

This clone has only one observation. This chain uses TRBV5-4 with TRBJ1-2; D not certain. The germline V gene encodes CDR1 SGHNT and CDR2 YYREEE (reference sequence). This CDR3 is built from 14 residues. Between the trimmed V and J ends, which lost 0 bases and 1 base, there was a span of 7 bases. CDR3 residues: CASSLDTNNYGYTF. CDR3 sequence (DNA): TGTGCCAGCAGCTTGGACACCAATAACTATGGCTACACCTTC.

With respect to this clone: The same CDR3 can be traced to other DNA sequences in this sample. The chain combines TRBV6-5 with TRBJ2-7, with D possibly matching TRBD2 (5 bases). Germline V gene lookup returns CDR1 MNHEY and CDR2 SVGAGI. Trimming left V 0 bases short and J 1 base short, with 7 bases between. The length of the CDR3 is 14 residues. Written as DNA, the CDR3 is TGTGCCAGCAGTTACTCGCGGGCTTCCTACGAGCAGTACTTC. This gives the protein CASSYSRASYEQYF.

The table lists this clone with a count of one. This chain uses TRBV4-3 with TRBJ1-4; 10 nucleotides line up with TRBD1. This CDR3 has 15 residues. V shed 5 bases and J 8 bases; nucleotides not matched to a gene: 8. Germline CDR1 reads LGHNA; CDR2 reads YSLEER. The CDR3: CASSFRQGAYEKLFF. CDR3 nucleotide sequence: TGCGCCAGCAGCTTTCGACAGGGGGCCTACGAAAAACTGTTTTTT.

As to this clone: Other nucleotide sequences from this sample produce the same CDR3. The genes are TRBV30 and TRBJ2-6, with TRBD1 as a possible D gene (6 bases). This CDR3 is built from 13 residues. Germline CDR1 is GTSNPN and CDR2 is SVGIG (reference sequence). The ends were cut back, 4 bases at V and 2 bases at J, with 6 bases in the middle. This CDR3 is CAWTGAGANVLTF. The CDR3, as DNA: TGTGCCTGGACAGGGGCTGGGGCCAACGTCCTGACTTTC.

This clone was counted a single time. This sample includes further DNA sequences coding for the same CDR3. CDR3 in amino acids: CASSWTGNSPLHF. CDR3 in DNA: TGTGCCAGCAGTTGGACAGGGAATTCACCCCTCCACTTT. The chain employs TRBV28 and TRBJ1-6, with 8 bases that match TRBD1. The trim removed 4 bases at V and 7 bases at J, leaving 0 bases unmatched. This CDR3 has 13 residues. Germline loops: CDR1 MDHEN, CDR2 SYDVKM. Full variable domain (remainder filled in from reference TRBV28 and TRBJ1-6): DVKVTQSSRYLVKRTGEKVFLECVQDMDHENMFWYRQDPGLGLRLIYFSYDVKMKEKGDIPEGYSVSREKKERFSLILESASTNQTSMYLCASSWTGNSPLHFGNGTRLTVT.

The rearrangement links TRBV7-8 to TRBJ2-5; 13 bases line up with TRBD2. The CDR3 covers 16 residues. In germline, CDR1 is SGHVS, CDR2 FQNEAQ. V gave up 5 bases and J gave up 4 bases; unmatched junction bases: 7. CDR3 sequence: CASSLGLAGVGETQYF. Written as DNA, the CDR3 is TGTGCCAGCAGCCTAGGACTAGCGGGGGTTGGAGAGACCCAGTACTTC.

The chain uses TRBV6-5 and TRBJ1-3; possible D gene TRBD1, 5 bases. This CDR3 is 13 amino acids long. The germline gives CDR1 MNHEY, CDR2 SVGAGI. V was clipped by 4 bases and J by 1 base, with 5 bases between them. CDR3 in DNA: TGTGCCAGCAGTTCAGGGTCTGGAAACACCATATATTTT. Translating gives CASSSGSGNTIYF.

The V gene is TRBV5-1, the J gene TRBJ1-2; perhaps TRBD1 as D (6 bases). V was trimmed by 4 bases and J by 8 bases, leaving 15 bases between them. Germline V lookup: CDR1 SGHRS, CDR2 YFSETQ. This CDR3 spans 13 amino acids. CDR3 bases: TGCGCCAGCAGCGACCCCGGGACATCCGGCTACACCTTC. Encoded protein: CASSDPGTSGYTF. Together with reference TRBV5-1 and TRBJ1-2, the CDR3 gives the full variable domain: KAGVTQTPRYLIKTRGQQVTLSCSPISGHRSVSWYQQTPGQGLQFLFEYFSETQRNKGNFPGRFSGRQFSNSRSEMNVSTLELGDSALYLCASSDPGTSGYTFGSGTRLTVV.

Here the CDR3 DNA reads TGCGCCAGCAGCTTGGGGCGGGAGCTAGTCACTGAAGCTTTCTTT. Translating gives CASSLGRELVTEAFF. V is TRBV5-1 and J is TRBJ1-1; D not certain. V gave up 0 bases and J gave up 4 bases, with 13 bases separating them. The germline V gene has CDR1 SGHRS and CDR2 YFSETQ. CDR3 length equals 15 residues.

This clone appeared a single time. The V and J genes are TRBV11-2 and TRBJ2-3; D is perhaps TRBD1 (5 bases). CDR1 SGHAT and CDR2 FQNNGV come from the germline V gene. V gave up 4 bases and J gave up 2 bases, with 10 bases separating them. The CDR3 extends over 14 amino acids. DNA of the CDR3: TGTGCCAGCAGCTGGCAAGGGGCCACAGATACGCAGTATTTT. Translation gives CASSWQGATDTQYF.

The genes are TRBV5-1 and TRBJ2-3; 8 bases line up with TRBD2. Germline CDR1 reads SGHRS; CDR2 reads YFSETQ. The CDR3 spans 15 residues. V was pared by 4 bases and J by 4 bases, with 8 bases of the junction left unmatched. CDR3 region: CASSEIAGSSDTQYF. The CDR3 DNA sequence: TGCGCCAGCAGCGAAATAGCGGGATCTTCAGATACGCAGTATTTT.

This chain connects TRBV5-6 to TRBJ1-1; D gene uncertain. Germline assignment: CDR1 SGHDT and CDR2 YYEEEE. Trimming left V 0 bases short and J 1 base short, with 10 bases between. The CDR3 runs 15 residues. The CDR3 nucleotides are TGTGCCAGCAGCTTGGTTGCGAGGGCGAACACTGAAGCTTTCTTT. This gives the protein CASSLVARANTEAFF.